The sequence of this T cell receptor (beta chain) was determined in a study of cytomegalovirus exposure and HLA in healthy donors. Remarks on this clone: Its antigen is not identified.

60 Vbeta and 13 Jbeta primers were used in PCR. Under the authors' procedure: About 11 million of 80 million or so unique TCR beta chains were shared, per a later count. Profiling relied on immunoSEQ multiplex PCR, and the TCRdb table lists in-frame clones only, not all of them. That table supplies the V and J calls and clone size; D and trimming were determined from the DNA. The sample lists a few hundred thousand clones, over 75% occurring once. The donors comprised healthy bone marrow donors. Overall study results and limits: Among donors in an Asian-associated ancestry cluster, a later analysis reportedly found fewer N-insertions than the approximately 700-donor mean.

Germline CDR1 reads SGHTA; CDR2 reads FQGNSA. The CDR3 contains 18 residues. V was clipped by 5 bases and J by 5 bases; unmatched bases: 20. The origin of this receptor is a man between 18 and 35 years old in good health and CMV-seronegative. Material: PBMCs. The chain uses TRBV7-2 and TRBJ2-7; 8 bases are shared with TRBD1. CDR3 DNA: TGTGCCAGCAGCCCGGGGACAGGAAGACTCCGCTCTTGGCACGAGCAGTACTTC. It yields the protein CASSPGTGRLRSWHEQYF.